The 7 T cell receptor beta chains reported below all come from one sample, sequenced in a study of T cells in Graves' hyperthyroidism and ophthalmopathy. Researchers took RNA transcripts and amplified the TCR beta CDR3 regions from them. The HTBI primer set drove a first-round RT-PCR of the TCR CDR3. TCRdb re-called the multiplex PCR reads through MiXCR, storing one row per CDR3 protein. The sample includes hundreds of thousands of distinct CDR3 sequences, roughly 16% of them seen just once. Sequences were obtained from blood. The receptor set was obtained from a woman aged 40-49 years with Graves' ophthalmopathy.

This clonotype turned up a few times. The chain joins TRBV11-1 to TRBJ1-6; D is ambiguous. The CDR3 runs to 13 residues. Germline V CDR1 and CDR2: SGHAT, FQDESV (reference sequence). V lost 5 bases and J lost 7, with 9 bases in between. The CDR3 DNA sequence: TGTGCCAGCAGCGCCTCAGGAAATTCACCCCTCCACTTT. Translation: CASSASGNSPLHF.

This clonotype was recorded at least ten times. The chain couples TRBV6-1 to TRBJ2-7, with a possible D match to TRBD1 (5 bases). CDR1 and CDR2 from the germline V gene are MNHNS and SASEGT. V gave up 6 bases and J gave up 3 bases, with 9 bases separating them. This CDR3 is 12 amino acids long. CDR3 sequence reads: CASRLQGYEQYF. Here the CDR3 DNA reads TGTGCCAGCAGACTTCAGGGCTACGAGCAGTACTTC.

The chain combines TRBV25-1 with TRBJ2-5; 8 nucleotides match TRBD2. With 3 bases clipped from V and 3 bases from J, the junction kept 12 bases outside the gene matches. Looked up from germline, CDR1 is MGHDK and CDR2 is SYGVNS. The CDR3 spans 17 residues. The CDR3 reads CASSESGGGLVEETQYF. CDR3 DNA sequence: TGTGCCAGCAGTGAGAGCGGGGGCGGCCTGGTTGAAGAGACCCAGTACTTC.

The chain carries TRBV20-1 and TRBJ2-1, with 9 positions matching TRBD2. V lost 3 bases to trimming and J lost 7 bases; unmatched junction nucleotides: 4. Germline V gene sequence: CDR1 DFQATT, CDR2 SNEGSKA (reference sequence). This CDR3 spans 13 amino acids. The CDR3 sequence: CSASRRGGNEQFF. In nucleotides, the CDR3 is TGCAGTGCTAGTCGGCGGGGGGGGAATGAGCAGTTCTTC.

This clonotype showed up many times. The chain carries TRBV2 and TRBJ2-5; no clear D. Germline V gene data show CDR1 as SNHLY and CDR2 as FYNNEI. This CDR3 spans 14 amino acids. Trimming left V 3 bases short and J 2 bases short, with 10 bases between. CDR3 loop: CASSESRIQETQYF. CDR3 DNA sequence: TGTGCCAGCAGTGAGTCCCGGATACAAGAGACCCAGTACTTC.

Here the CDR3 reads CASSLHTGIGGYTF. As DNA, the CDR3 is TGTGCCAGCAGCTTACACACCGGGATTGGGGGCTACACCTTC. This chain connects TRBV13 to TRBJ1-2; D gene ambiguous. The CDR3 runs to 14 residues. V was pared by 2 bases and J by 8 bases, with 15 bases between. Per the germline V gene, CDR1 is PRHDT and CDR2 is FYEKMQ (reference sequence).

The chain has TRBV6-5 and TRBJ2-7; 8 bases align to TRBD2. The junction had 10 bases not matched to a gene; V was cut back by 1 base and J by 5 bases. The CDR3 consists of 16 residues. In germline, CDR1 is MNHEY, CDR2 SVGAGI. CDR3 in amino acids: CASSYLQLGLENEQYF. The CDR3 DNA is TGTGCCAGCAGTTACTTACAATTGGGACTAGAGAACGAGCAGTACTTC.